This T cell receptor (beta chain) was recorded in a study of CD8+CD57+ T cells in acquired aplastic anemia. Study-level information: Average DNA yield from sorted CD4+ and CD8+ cells was about 3 ug. Healthy donors had, on average, roughly 9.8 million reads for their CD4+ cells.

Profiles of TCR beta VDJ and CDR3 were generated from a genomic DNA template. One entry per CDR3 protein, called by TCRdb with MiXCR from the reads. The sample yields about 420,000 distinct CDR3 sequences, 65% to 80% seen once. Study outcomes and limitations: Statistical testing detected no significant gap in CD8+ Simpson's diversity between patients and controls.

About this clonotype: Its antigen is unknown.

The J segment lost 5 bases and the V segment lost 6 bases, leaving 10 bases of the junction unmatched. CDR3 length: 15 amino acids. CDR1 SGHVT and CDR2 SQSDAQ come from the germline V gene. The chain carries TRBV7-4 and TRBJ2-3; TRBD2 agrees at 8 bases. The sequenced sample was sorted CD4+, CD8+, or CD8+CD57+ T cells (not recorded which) from PBMCs. The TCR sequence derives from a human donor in good health, serving as a control. CDR3 sequence reads: CASSWASGSKDTQYF. The CDR3 region has the DNA TGTGCCAGCAGTTGGGCTAGCGGGTCAAAAGATACGCAGTATTTT.